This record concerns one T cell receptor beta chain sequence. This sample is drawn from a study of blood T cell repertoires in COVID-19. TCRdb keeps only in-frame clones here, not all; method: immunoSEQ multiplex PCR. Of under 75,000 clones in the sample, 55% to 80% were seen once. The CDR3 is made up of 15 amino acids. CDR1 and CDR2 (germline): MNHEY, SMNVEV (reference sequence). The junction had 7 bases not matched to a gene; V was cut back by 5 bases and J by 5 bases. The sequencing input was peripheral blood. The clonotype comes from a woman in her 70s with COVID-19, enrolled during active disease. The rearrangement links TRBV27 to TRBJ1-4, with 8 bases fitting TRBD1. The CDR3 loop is CASSTTRDRNEKLFF. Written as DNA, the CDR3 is TGTGCCAGCAGTACCACCCGGGACAGGAATGAAAAACTGTTTTTT.